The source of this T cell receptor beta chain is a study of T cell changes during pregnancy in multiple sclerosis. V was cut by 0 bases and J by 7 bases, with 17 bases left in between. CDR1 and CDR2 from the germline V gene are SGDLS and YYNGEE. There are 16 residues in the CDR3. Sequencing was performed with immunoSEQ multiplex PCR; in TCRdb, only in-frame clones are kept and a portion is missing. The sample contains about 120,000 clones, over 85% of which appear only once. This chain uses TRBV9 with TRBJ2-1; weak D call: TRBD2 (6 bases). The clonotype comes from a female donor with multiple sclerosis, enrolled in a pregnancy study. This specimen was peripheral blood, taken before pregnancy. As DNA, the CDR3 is TGTGCCAGCAGCGTAGGGTCTTGGGGAGGAAGGAATGAGCAGTTCTTC. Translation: CASSVGSWGGRNEQFF.